The 31 T cell receptor beta chains reported below all come from one sample, sequenced in a study of blood T cell repertoires in COVID-19. Here immunoSEQ multiplex PCR was the method, and the copy in TCRdb shows in-frame clones only, minus some. In the table there are 86,000 or so clones, around 92% of which are singletons. The sample consisted of peripheral blood. These receptors all come from a woman between 50 and 59 years old in a cohort sampled during active COVID-19.

The genes are TRBV11-2 and TRBJ2-7; possibly TRBD1 for D (5 bases). CDR3 length equals 12 residues. Deletions cut 4 bases from V and 3 bases from J, with 7 bases between. Germline V CDR1 and CDR2: SGHAT, FQNNGV. In DNA, the CDR3 is TGTGCCAGCAGCTCGACAGACTACGAGCAGTACTTC. Protein: CASSSTDYEQYF. Looking up the rest from reference TRBV11-2 and TRBJ2-7 gives the full variable domain: EAGVAQSPRYKIIEKRQSVAFWCNPISGHATLYWYQQILGQGPKLLIQFQNNGVVDDSQLPKDRFSAERLKGVDSTLKIQPAKLEDSAVYLCASSSTDYEQYFGPGTRLTVT.

This clone occurred a few times. V and J are TRBV5-4 and TRBJ1-2; 7 bases match TRBD1. Germline values: CDR1 SGHNT, CDR2 YYREEE (reference sequence). After removal of 2 bases from V and 2 bases from J, the junction contained 3 bases not matched to a gene. This CDR3 region has 14 residues. CDR3 sequence (DNA): TGTGCCAGCAGCTTCGGACAGGACAACTATGGCTACACCTTC. This codes for CASSFGQDNYGYTF.

This clone was picked up one time. The chain is built from TRBV7-8 and TRBJ2-3, with TRBD2 identical over 7 bases. V lost 1 base to trimming and J lost 3 bases; unmatched junction nucleotides: 4. CDR1 and CDR2 (germline): SGHVS, FQNEAQ. CDR3 size: 15 residues. The CDR3 DNA sequence: TGTGCCAGCAGCTTAGTGTGGACTAGAACAGATACGCAGTATTTT. Its translation is CASSLVWTRTDTQYF.

The chain recombines TRBV2 with TRBJ1-5; 7 nucleotides agree with TRBD1. The CDR3 contains 15 residues. J gave up 0 bases and V 8 bases, and 7 bases lay outside the gene matches. The germline gives CDR1 SNHLY, CDR2 FYNNEI. CDR3 DNA: TGTGCCAGCGGGCTGGAGGGGGCTAGCAATCAGCCCCAGCATTTT. Translated: CASGLEGASNQPQHF.

The chain combines TRBV5-5 with TRBJ1-2, with 11 nucleotides matching TRBD1. The CDR3 extends over 13 amino acids. The germline gives CDR1 SGHKS, CDR2 YYEKEE (reference sequence). V lost 3 bases to trimming and J lost 7 bases; unmatched junction nucleotides: 2. The CDR3: CASSWDRGIGYTF. The CDR3 DNA sequence: TGTGCCAGCAGCTGGGACAGGGGGATTGGCTACACCTTC.

The CDR3 spells CASSVQGTNTEAFF. CDR3 coding DNA: TGTGCCAGCAGCGTACAGGGGACGAACACTGAAGCTTTCTTT. The chain recombines TRBV9 with TRBJ1-1, with a weak D call TRBD1 (6 bases). The length of the CDR3 is 14 residues. CDR1 is SGDLS, CDR2 YYNGEE, per germline. V was clipped by 1 base and J by 1 base, with 8 bases between them.

The genes are TRBV10-3 and TRBJ1-2; possible D gene TRBD1, 6 bases. Germline V gene sequence: CDR1 ENHRY, CDR2 SYGVKD. Between the trimmed V and J ends, which lost 10 bases and 5 bases, there was a span of 17 bases. This CDR3 spans 13 amino acids. CDR3 sequence: CATTGTSLYGYTF. In DNA form, the CDR3 reads TGTGCCACAACCGGGACAAGCTTGTATGGCTACACCTTC.

This clone was recorded only once. The chain uses TRBV27 and TRBJ2-7; 9 bases are a match to TRBD1. V gave up 0 bases and J gave up 6 bases; unmatched junction bases: 6. The V gene's germline CDR1 is MNHEY and CDR2 SMNVEV (reference sequence). The CDR3 totals 15 residues. The CDR3 DNA is TGTGCCAGCAGTTTATCCCGACAGGGGGGAGGCGAGCAGTACTTC. As protein: CASSLSRQGGGEQYF.

The chain carries TRBV30 and TRBJ1-2; D may be TRBD1 (6 bases). This CDR3 spans 13 amino acids. The V and J ends lost 5 bases and 4 bases respectively, with 14 bases between them. The V gene's germline CDR1 is GTSNPN and CDR2 SVGIG (reference sequence). The CDR3 loop is CAWSQGRFYGYTF. For the CDR3, the DNA is TGTGCCTGGTCGCAGGGGCGCTTCTATGGCTACACCTTC.

This rearrangement joins TRBV5-1 to TRBJ1-3, with 7 bases fitting TRBD1. In germline, CDR1 is SGHRS, CDR2 YFSETQ. V shed 4 bases, J shed 4 bases, and the junction held 8 bases outside the gene matches. This CDR3 contains 15 residues. The CDR3 here is CASSRTGVLGNTIYF. The CDR3 nucleotides are TGCGCCAGCAGCCGCACAGGGGTCCTGGGAAACACCATATATTTT.

The V and J genes are TRBV10-3 and TRBJ1-2, with D perhaps TRBD1 (6 bases). From germline, CDR1 is ENHRY and CDR2 SYGVKD. CDR3 length: 15 amino acids. The V end was cut by 0 bases, the J end by 6 bases, with 14 bases between. The CDR3 is CAISESQGSGDGYTF. CDR3 bases: TGTGCCATCAGTGAGTCTCAGGGCTCAGGGGATGGCTACACCTTC.

This chain uses TRBV5-1 with TRBJ2-7; D is perhaps TRBD1 (5 bases). The ends were cut back, 4 bases at V and 1 base at J, with 12 bases in the middle. CDR3 length equals 14 residues. In germline, CDR1 is SGHRS, CDR2 YFSETQ. CDR3 residues: CASSARTLSYEQYF. The CDR3, as DNA: TGCGCCAGCAGCGCCAGGACACTTTCCTACGAGCAGTACTTC.

Here the CDR3 reads CSASAPGGVWGTQYF. The CDR3 region has the DNA TGCAGTGCTAGTGCCCCAGGGGGCGTTTGGGGGACCCAGTACTTC. This sequence joins TRBV20-1 and TRBJ2-5; 8 positions agree with TRBD1. Losses at the gene ends were 3 bases for V and 7 bases for J; bases not matched to a gene: 13. Germline lookup yields CDR1 DFQATT and CDR2 SNEGSKA (reference sequence). This CDR3 spans 15 amino acids.

V gene TRBV4-1 combines with J gene TRBJ2-7; D unclear. CDR1 is MGHRA and CDR2 is YSYEKL in the germline V gene. The CDR3 has 15 amino acids. Trimming pared 0 bases from V and 0 bases from J, leaving 9 bases between. For the CDR3, the DNA is TGCGCCAGCAGCCAAGATCTTGCGGTCTCCTACGAGCAGTACTTC. Its translation: CASSQDLAVSYEQYF.

The DNA for the CDR3 is TGTGCCAGCAGCCCAAGACTAGCGGGGCCGAGGACCGGGGAGCTGTTTTTT. Its protein product is CASSPRLAGPRTGELFF. The genes are TRBV5-5 and TRBJ2-2; 11 positions agree with TRBD2. The trim removed 4 bases at V and 5 bases at J, leaving 10 bases unmatched. This CDR3 has 17 residues. Germline assignment: CDR1 SGHKS and CDR2 YYEKEE (reference sequence). Filled out from reference TRBV5-5 and TRBJ2-2, the complete variable domain reads DAGVTQSPTHLIKTRGQQVTLRCSPISGHKSVSWYQQVLGQGPQFIFQYYEKEERGRGNFPDRFSARQFPNYSSELNVNALLLGDSALYLCASSPRLAGPRTGELFFGEGSRLTVL.

CDR3 region: CASSLSGRGNYGYTF. The CDR3 DNA reads TGTGCCAGCAGCTTATCGGGCAGGGGTAACTATGGCTACACCTTC. The chain employs TRBV11-2 and TRBJ1-2; possibly TRBD1 for D (6 bases). The CDR3 spans 15 residues. V lost 2 bases and J 1 base, leaving 11 bases between the germline ends. Germline-derived CDR1 and CDR2 are SGHAT and FQNNGV.

The chain recombines TRBV27 with TRBJ2-4; 8 nucleotides match TRBD1. The CDR3 spans 14 residues. Germline lookup yields CDR1 MNHEY and CDR2 SMNVEV (reference sequence). The trim removed 6 bases at V and 6 bases at J, leaving 7 bases unmatched. The CDR3 loop is CASRKTGVTNIQYF. The CDR3 region has the DNA TGTGCCAGCAGAAAGACAGGGGTAACAAACATTCAGTACTTC.

The chain is built from TRBV29-1 and TRBJ2-3; D may be TRBD1 (6 bases). The CDR3 runs to 13 residues. V lost 7 bases to trimming and J lost 2 bases, with 13 bases between them. CDR1 is SQVTM, CDR2 ANQGSEA, per germline. In DNA, the CDR3 is TGCAGCGCAACGGTGGGGGCCACAGATACGCAGTATTTT. It yields the protein CSATVGATDTQYF.

The V call is TRBV18, the J call TRBJ2-2, with 7 nucleotides matching TRBD1. After removal of 6 bases from V and 5 bases from J, the junction contained 9 bases not matched to a gene. This CDR3 is 15 amino acids long. Germline V gives CDR1 KGHSH, CDR2 LQKENI. The CDR3: CASSPKDRTTGELFF. CDR3 DNA sequence: TGTGCCAGCTCCCCTAAGGACAGGACTACCGGGGAGCTGTTTTTT.

V and J are TRBV5-1 and TRBJ2-7, with 8 bases fitting TRBD1. The junction had 4 bases not matched to a gene; V was cut back by 0 bases and J by 5 bases. The CDR3 length is 14 residues. Germline lookup yields CDR1 SGHRS and CDR2 YFSETQ. The CDR3 reads CASSLVRGRDEQYF. In DNA form, the CDR3 reads TGCGCCAGCAGCTTGGTCAGGGGGCGGGACGAGCAGTACTTC.

This chain links TRBV5-6 with TRBJ2-1, with TRBD2 matching over 10 bases. V was clipped by 2 bases and J by 9 bases; unmatched bases: 8. The CDR3 contains 15 residues. Germline assignment: CDR1 SGHDT and CDR2 YYEEEE. CDR3 amino acids: CASSFNLAGVSEQFF. The CDR3 DNA reads TGTGCCAGCAGCTTTAACCTAGCGGGAGTCAGTGAGCAGTTCTTC.

The CDR3: CASSLLAGGKEQYF. In nucleotides, the CDR3 is TGTGCCAGCAGCTTGCTAGCGGGGGGTAAGGAGCAGTACTTC. The rearrangement uses TRBV5-6 and TRBJ2-7, with 11 bases that match TRBD2. There are 14 residues in the CDR3. Per germline, CDR1 SGHDT and CDR2 YYEEEE. Trimming removed 1 base from V and 7 bases from J; junction bases left unmatched: 4.

Here the CDR3 DNA reads TGTGCCAGCAGCTTACCTTCAATAGCCGGGGAGCTGTTTTTT. Translating it yields CASSLPSIAGELFF. The chain recombines TRBV7-9 with TRBJ2-2; unclear D gene. V dropped 2 bases and J dropped 6 bases, with 10 bases sitting between them. The germline V gene has CDR1 SEHNR and CDR2 FQNEAQ (reference sequence). The CDR3 is 14 residues long.

The chain recombines TRBV25-1 with TRBJ1-1, with no clear D. The CDR3 runs to 14 residues. Between the trimmed V and J ends, which lost 5 bases and 1 base, there was a span of 11 bases. The germline V gene has CDR1 MGHDK and CDR2 SYGVNS. DNA for the CDR3: TGTGCCAGCAGTTACGGTTACAGGAACACTGAAGCTTTCTTT. Its protein product is CASSYGYRNTEAFF. Together with reference TRBV25-1 and TRBJ1-1, the CDR3 gives the full variable domain: EADIYQTPRYLVIGTGKKITLECSQTMGHDKMYWYQQDPGMELHLIHYSYGVNSTEKGDLSSESTVSRIRTEHFPLTLESARPSHTSQYLCASSYGYRNTEAFFGQGTRLTVV.

The chain combines TRBV19 with TRBJ1-1, with 8 bases identical to TRBD1. This CDR3 has 13 amino acids. The ends lost 8 bases at V and 2 bases at J; junction bases unmatched: 4. CDR1 and CDR2 (germline): LNHDA, SQIVND (reference sequence). The CDR3 nucleotides are TGTGCCAGTCGGGGACAGGCCAACACTGAAGCTTTCTTT. Amino acid sequence: CASRGQANTEAFF.

This clone was detected once. The V and J genes are TRBV28 and TRBJ2-1; D possibly corresponds to TRBD1 (7 bases). This CDR3 comprises 16 residues. V lost 4 bases and J 9 bases, leaving 22 bases between the germline ends. CDR1 is MDHEN and CDR2 is SYDVKM in the germline V gene. The CDR3: CASSSSLLRGEGEQFF. For the CDR3, the DNA is TGTGCCAGCAGTTCTAGCCTCCTCAGGGGGGAAGGTGAGCAGTTCTTC.

The chain couples TRBV3-1 (or the pseudogene TRBV3-2) to TRBJ1-3; D gene unclear. Germline CDR1 and CDR2: LGHDT and YNNKEL (reference sequence). V lost 3 bases, J lost 10 bases, and 16 bases lay in between. The length of the CDR3 is 14 residues. The CDR3 DNA reads TGTGCCAGCAGCCAGGCACGGGGTACTGGTACCATATATTTT. It is translated as CASSQARGTGTIYF.

The genes are TRBV5-1 and TRBJ2-7; 7 bases line up with TRBD1. Looked up from germline, CDR1 is SGHRS and CDR2 is YFSETQ. This CDR3 is 14 amino acids long. With V trimmed by 3 bases and J by 4 bases, 7 bases remained unmatched. The chain's CDR3 is CASSWGRGSYEQYF. As DNA, the CDR3 is TGCGCCAGCAGCTGGGGCAGGGGGAGTTACGAGCAGTACTTC.

The chain uses TRBV5-6 and TRBJ2-7, with TRBD2 identical over 11 bases. This CDR3 contains 17 residues. V lost 5 bases and J lost 2; bases outside the gene matches: 12. Per the germline V gene, CDR1 is SGHDT and CDR2 is YYEEEE. The CDR3 spells CASRPLAGGLKAYEQYF. For the CDR3, the DNA is TGTGCCAGCAGACCCCTAGCGGGAGGACTTAAAGCCTACGAGCAGTACTTC.

The chain combines TRBV30 with TRBJ2-7; 8 positions agree with TRBD1. The CDR3 has 13 residues. CDR1 GTSNPN and CDR2 SVGIG come from the germline V gene (reference sequence). After removal of 3 bases from V and 4 bases from J, the junction contained 5 bases not matched to a gene. The CDR3 reads CAWSRGLLYEQYF. The CDR3 DNA reads as TGTGCCTGGAGCAGGGGGCTTTTGTACGAGCAGTACTTC.

This clone was counted once. This chain uses TRBV29-1 with TRBJ2-7; the D gene is possibly TRBD1 (6 bases). Germline V lookup: CDR1 SQVTM, CDR2 ANQGSEA. Trimming left V 5 bases short and J 0 bases short, with 14 bases between. The CDR3 loop spans 14 amino acids. The CDR3 DNA is TGCAGCGTTTCGCGGACAGCTAGCTCCTACGAGCAGTACTTC. This encodes CSVSRTASSYEQYF.